This T cell receptor beta chain emerged from a study of blood T cells in healthy people across ages (dated by TCRdb to the mid-2010s). For the study in its entirety: In model experiments, template switching captured roughly one uniquely barcoded TCR beta cDNA molecule for every two T cells. The study measured age-related changes in TCR beta repertoire diversity using deep sequencing normalized with unique cDNA molecular identifiers. For two donors (one aged 18 to 30 and one aged 80 or older), the study analyzed two additional independent replicas of 1 million unique cDNA reads from the same blood draw. To avoid experimental bias, donors of different ages were randomly spread across the sequencing lanes. The donors were split into four age groups: young (average around 15 years), middle-aged (over 35), aged (over 55) and long-lived (roughly 88).

To prepare the library, 5' RACE was applied. TCRdb records Illumina HiSeq 2500 as the sequencer. A second PCR of roughly 6 to 12 cycles was run with a J-beta primer mix and a sample-barcoded 5' primer. A template-switch 5' adaptor carrying 12 random nucleotides introduced a unique molecular identifier onto each TCR beta cDNA molecule. At least 2.5 million CDR3-containing paired-end reads were obtained from each sample. All of the RNA was converted into first-strand cDNA using the Mint cDNA synthesis kit, with a TRBC-specific oligonucleotide serving as the primer. Following uracil-DNA glycosylase treatment, all cDNA underwent a first 18-cycle PCR with the universal primers M1SS and BC2_uni_R. On the authors' methods: Each sample was normalized by randomly selecting 1 million high-quality reads, each carrying a distinct molecular identifier. Reads with shared molecular identifiers were discarded instead of being binned into consensus sequences. MiTCR, with a Q25 quality threshold and the strictest error-elimination algorithm, was used for CDR3 identification, clonotype clustering and error correction. A nonparametric unseen species model with Euler transformation was used to estimate a lower bound on total TCR beta diversity. The raw public reads went through TCRdb reprocessing: fastp at Q25, MiXCR clone calling, in-frame beta chains kept. Entries that share a CDR3 protein sequence are merged under the most common genes and DNA. The V and J calls follow TCRdb's processing rather than the paper's. For this sample there are about 780,000 distinct CDR3 sequences; about 42% appear just once. The ten largest clones take up around 18% of the sample.

General conclusions and limits of the study: Compared with the aged group, the long-lived group had more naive CD4+ T cells, fewer expanded clones and increased TCR diversity, suggesting age selection. A strong correlation was found between observed TCR beta diversity and the percentage of naive T cells measured by flow cytometry. Since profiling was done on bulk unsorted PBMCs, naive and antigen-experienced compartments could not be conclusively compared. Estimates of total diversity based on one million sequenced T cells were considered lower bounds and underestimates. Because donor CMV infection status was unknown, age-related changes in expanded clonotypes were potentially confounded. Observed TCR beta diversity per million T cells fell roughly linearly with age, and a significant reduction was already apparent by age around 40.

Donors were 40 or so systemically healthy Caucasian individuals from Russia aged 6 to 90 years. About 10 milliliters of peripheral blood were collected from each donor into EDTA-treated Vacutainer tubes. PBMCs were isolated by Ficoll-Paque density-gradient centrifugation, with at least 6 million obtained per sample. Total RNA was extracted from PBMCs with Trizol reagent, with at least 6 micrograms obtained per sample. The percentages of naive CD45RAhigh/CD27high T cells were determined by flow cytometry on a PBMC aliquot from every donor. This clonotype was counted many times. Its antigen remains undetermined. It has no much larger one-base neighbor in the sample; base qualities were not kept. The receptor was derived from a man older than 75 in good health. Sequencing was performed on blood.

The CDR3 sequence is CASSLELAGRNEQFF. DNA sequence: TGTGCCAGCAGTCTCGAACTAGCGGGCCGCAATGAGCAGTTCTTC. The chain couples TRBV6-4 to TRBJ2-1; the junction holds 9 bases that match TRBD2. From a lookup of the germline V gene, CDR1 and CDR2 are MRHNA and SNTAGT. Trimming accounts for 5 bases at V and 6 bases at J, while the number of junction bases matched to no gene is 8. Counted from cysteine to phenylalanine, this CDR3 has 15 amino acids. The read is trimmed to its CDR3 DNA, 45 bases read in frame from base 1.